The table lists the clone carrying this T cell receptor (beta chain) with a few counts. This sample is part of a study of blood T cell repertoires in COVID-19. Study at large: Whether acute or convalescent, the COVID-19 samples came from the United States, Italy and Spain.

The CDR3 has 13 residues. Germline V CDR1 and CDR2: LGHDT, YNNKEL (reference sequence). Trimming shortened V by 3 bases and J by 9 bases, and 11 bases separated the two germline ends. Authors' data handling: Amplification from reference gene primers served as the basis for estimated nucleated cell counts. Clones were sequenced by immunoSEQ multiplex PCR, and TCRdb holds only the in-frame ones, with some missing. V, J and clone size are those of that table, while D and trimming were read from the DNA. The data contain about 100,000 clones, less than 95% of them singletons. Sequencing input: peripheral blood. The sequence was obtained from a man in his fifties with acute or convalescent COVID-19. This rearrangement joins TRBV3-1 (or the pseudogene TRBV3-2) to TRBJ2-2; TRBD2 might be the D (6 bases). The chain's CDR3 is CASSQTSIRELFF. The DNA for the CDR3 is TGTGCCAGCAGCCAGACTAGTATCAGGGAGCTGTTTTTT.